This T cell receptor beta chain originates from a study of T cells in Graves' hyperthyroidism and ophthalmopathy. As for the study in general: Blood from the periphery was taken at initial diagnosis, before any treatment.

Amplification of TCR beta CDR3 regions was performed using RNA transcripts as template. First-round RT-PCR targeting the TCR CDR3 was performed with the HTBI primer set. TCRdb recomputed calls from the multiplex PCR reads with MiXCR, one row per CDR3 protein. There are 250,000 or so distinct CDR3 sequences in the sample; roughly 15% occur only once, and around 30% lies in the top ten. Study findings and constraints: A model built on 13 V-J features separated ophthalmopathy from stable hyperthyroidism.

Uncontrolled infection, other autoimmune disease, pregnancy or lactation disqualified patients from enrolment. For the diagnoses, clinical symptoms, serum thyroxine and TRAb, thyroid ultrasound and orbital computed tomography were used. CDR1 SQVTM and CDR2 ANQGSEA come from the germline V gene. This CDR3 contains 21 residues. Trimming took off 4 bases at V and 6 bases at J, with 37 bases between the two ends. With respect to this clonotype: The target antigen is unknown.

The genes are TRBV29-1 and TRBJ2-1, with a weak D call TRBD2 (6 bases). The material sequenced was blood. The sequence came from a woman between 45 and 60 years old with Graves' hyperthyroidism that later progressed to Graves' ophthalmopathy. The CDR3 is CSVGHTEWSLGSGLNPNEQFF. CDR3 coding DNA: TGCAGCGTTGGTCACACGGAGTGGTCGTTGGGGAGCGGGCTTAATCCCAATGAGCAGTTCTTC.